A selection of T cell receptor beta chains follows, all from one sample in a study of control samples from healthy donors and cancer patients. TCRdb's table, derived via immunoSEQ multiplex PCR, lists solely in-frame clones and lacks some. Of roughly 38,000 clones listed, around 78% are singletons. Sequenced sample: blood. The receptors derive from a man in his 60s in good health. CDR3s include the opening cysteine and the closing phenylalanine or tryptophan. The D gene is left open where the match is weak. Where a row states a size, it is once, few, many or the class of an expanded clone; other rows omit it.

D: NA; V: TRBV24-1; size: few; J: TRBJ2-1; CDR3: CATSGAGNEQFF; DNA: TGTGCCACTTCGGGGGCAGGCAATGAGCAGTTCTTC
D: NA; V: TRBV18; size: NA; J: TRBJ1-2; CDR3: CASSPEQNYGYTF; DNA: TGTGCCAGCTCACCTGAACAGAACTATGGCTACACCTTC
D: TRBD2; V: TRBV6-2/TRBV6-3; size: NA; J: TRBJ2-3; CDR3: CASSFHGRGVKEEYF; DNA: TGTGCCAGCAGTTTCCACGGGCGGGGGGTGAAAGAAGAGTATTTT
D: NA; V: TRBV5-5; size: NA; J: TRBJ1-1; CDR3: CASSLDSWTEAFF; DNA: TGTGCCAGCAGCTTGGACTCCTGGACTGAAGCTTTCTTT
D: NA; V: TRBV19; size: NA; J: TRBJ1-6; CDR3: CASSPRVASLALHF; DNA: TGTGCCAGTAGTCCGAGGGTCGCGAGTCTGGCCCTCCACTTT
D: NA; V: TRBV19; size: NA; J: TRBJ1-2; CDR3: CASSRRSRTIDERDGYTF; DNA: TGTGCCAGTAGTAGACGCTCTCGAACCATAGACGAAAGAGATGGCTACACCTTC
D: NA; V: TRBV29-1; size: NA; J: TRBJ1-2; CDR3: CSVEGRAGDYGYTF; DNA: TGCAGCGTTGAGGGAAGGGCGGGGGACTATGGCTACACCTTC
D: NA; V: TRBV29-1; size: NA; J: TRBJ1-1; CDR3: CSVGKASLNTEAFF; DNA: TGCAGCGTTGGAAAGGCCTCCCTGAACACTGAAGCTTTCTTT
D: NA; V: TRBV15; size: once; J: TRBJ1-2; CDR3: CATSRGRVGYGYTF; DNA: TGTGCCACCAGCAGAGGCAGGGTCGGCTATGGCTACACCTTC
D: TRBD1; V: TRBV5-8; size: NA; J: TRBJ2-3; CDR3: CASNMGQGDTDTQYF; DNA: TGTGCCAGCAACATGGGGCAGGGGGACACAGATACGCAGTATTTT
D: NA; V: TRBV6-6; size: NA; J: TRBJ2-2; CDR3: CASSDRGTSSGELFF; DNA: TGTGCCAGCAGCGATCGGGGAACCTCTTCCGGGGAGCTGTTTTTT
D: TRBD1; V: TRBV5-1; size: NA; J: TRBJ2-7; CDR3: CASTLDGQAPYEQYF; DNA: TGCGCCAGCACCCTGGACGGACAGGCGCCCTACGAGCAGTACTTC
D: TRBD1; V: TRBV9; size: NA; J: TRBJ2-7; CDR3: CASSPTWGQDNEQYF; DNA: TGTGCCAGCAGCCCAACCTGGGGACAGGACAACGAGCAGTACTTC
D: NA; V: TRBV10-3; size: NA; J: TRBJ1-5; CDR3: CAISDLAVNQPQHF; DNA: TGTGCCATCAGTGATCTGGCAGTCAATCAGCCCCAGCATTTT
D: NA; V: TRBV3-1/TRBV3-2; size: NA; J: TRBJ2-1; CDR3: CASSLPQFREQFF; DNA: TGTGCCAGCAGCCTCCCCCAATTTAGAGAGCAGTTCTTC
D: TRBD1; V: TRBV30; size: NA; J: TRBJ2-5; CDR3: CAWSKAGGSETQYF; DNA: TGTGCCTGGAGTAAGGCAGGGGGTTCGGAGACCCAGTACTTC
D: NA; V: TRBV5-6; size: NA; J: TRBJ2-2; CDR3: CASSSTPATGELFF; DNA: TGTGCCAGCAGCTCCACGCCCGCCACCGGGGAGCTGTTTTTT
D: NA; V: TRBV6-5; size: NA; J: TRBJ2-1; CDR3: CASSPRPDRNEQFF; DNA: TGTGCCAGCAGTCCCCGACCCGACAGGAATGAGCAGTTCTTC
D: NA; V: TRBV19; size: NA; J: TRBJ1-6; CDR3: CASSSITGSSYNSPLHF; DNA: TGTGCCAGTAGTTCCATCACGGGGAGCTCCTATAATTCACCCCTCCACTTT
D: NA; V: TRBV5-1; size: NA; J: TRBJ1-1; CDR3: CASSLVGQNTEAFF; DNA: TGCGCCAGCAGCTTGGTGGGACAGAACACTGAAGCTTTCTTT
D: NA; V: TRBV6-5; size: once; J: TRBJ1-4; CDR3: CASTRYPDPNEKLFF; DNA: TGTGCCAGCACCAGATACCCGGATCCTAATGAAAAACTGTTTTTT
D: NA; V: TRBV28; size: NA; J: TRBJ2-1; CDR3: CASSSFSGLSSYNEQFF; DNA: TGTGCCAGCAGTTCCTTCTCAGGACTTAGCTCCTACAATGAGCAGTTCTTC
D: TRBD2; V: TRBV20-1; size: NA; J: TRBJ2-7; CDR3: CSASSGTSYEQYF; DNA: TGCAGTGCTAGTAGCGGGACTTCCTACGAGCAGTACTTC
D: NA; V: TRBV21-1; size: few; J: TRBJ1-6; CDR3: CASSKAWGSSYNSPLHF; DNA: TGTGCCAGCAGCAAAGCTTGGGGGAGCTCCTATAATTCACCCCTCCACTTT
D: TRBD2; V: TRBV18; size: once; J: TRBJ2-2; CDR3: CASSPAIKLAGNTGELFF; DNA: TGTGCCAGCTCACCCGCGATAAAACTAGCGGGAAACACCGGGGAGCTGTTTTTT
D: TRBD1; V: TRBV6-5; size: NA; J: TRBJ1-2; CDR3: CASSSGQGDYGYTF; DNA: TGTGCCAGCAGCTCGGGACAGGGGGACTATGGCTACACCTTC
D: NA; V: TRBV7-3; size: NA; J: TRBJ2-2; CDR3: CASSLYFNGELFF; DNA: TGTGCCAGCAGCTTATATTTCAACGGGGAGCTGTTTTTT
D: NA; V: TRBV6-2/TRBV6-3; size: medium-sized; J: TRBJ1-5; CDR3: CASSYYRRDITFNSNQPQHF; DNA: TGTGCCAGCAGTTACTATCGGAGGGACATTACGTTTAATAGCAATCAGCCCCAGCATTTT
D: TRBD1; V: TRBV11-2; size: NA; J: TRBJ1-6; CDR3: CASSPDRDRSPLHF; DNA: TGTGCCAGCAGCCCGGACAGGGACCGTTCACCCCTCCACTTT
D: NA; V: TRBV2; size: once; J: TRBJ2-7; CDR3: CASKEGGGRAYEQYF; DNA: TGTGCCAGCAAGGAGGGGGGGGGAAGAGCCTACGAGCAGTACTTC
D: NA; V: TRBV5-5; size: NA; J: TRBJ1-3; CDR3: CASSFIQPRGGNTIYF; DNA: TGTGCCAGCAGTTTTATTCAGCCTAGGGGTGGAAACACCATATATTTT
D: NA; V: TRBV11-3; size: NA; J: TRBJ1-1; CDR3: CASSLGAGMGTEAFF; DNA: TGTGCCAGCAGCTTAGGTGCGGGGATGGGCACTGAAGCTTTCTTT
D: NA; V: TRBV7-9; size: NA; J: TRBJ2-3; CDR3: CASSLNRARSSTDTQYF; DNA: TGTGCCAGCAGCTTAAACAGGGCAAGGTCTAGCACAGATACGCAGTATTTT
D: TRBD1; V: TRBV19; size: NA; J: TRBJ2-7; CDR3: CASSRQGADEQYF; DNA: TGTGCCAGTAGTAGACAGGGGGCTGACGAGCAGTACTTC
D: TRBD1; V: TRBV6-1; size: few; J: TRBJ1-5; CDR3: CASSEAPRGQQSAQHF; DNA: TGTGCCAGCAGTGAAGCGCCCAGGGGGCAGCAATCAGCCCAGCATTTT
D: NA; V: TRBV7-2; size: NA; J: TRBJ1-2; CDR3: CASSLSPRASNYGYTF; DNA: TGTGCCAGCAGCTTATCTCCCAGAGCCTCTAACTATGGCTACACCTTC
D: NA; V: TRBV27; size: NA; J: TRBJ1-1; CDR3: CASSSHRLNTEAFF; DNA: TGTGCCAGCAGTTCCCACAGGCTCAACACTGAAGCTTTCTTT
D: TRBD2; V: TRBV3-1/TRBV3-2; size: once; J: TRBJ2-1; CDR3: CASSQDLWAGEDNEQFF; DNA: TGTGCCAGCAGCCAAGATCTCTGGGCGGGAGAGGACAATGAGCAGTTCTTC
D: TRBD2; V: TRBV5-1; size: NA; J: TRBJ2-1; CDR3: CASSLNAGLAGGSEQFF; DNA: TGCGCCAGCAGCTTGAATGCCGGACTAGCGGGTGGTAGTGAGCAGTTCTTC
D: TRBD1; V: TRBV19; size: NA; J: TRBJ1-1; CDR3: CASQTGGITEAFF; DNA: TGTGCCAGTCAAACAGGGGGCATCACTGAAGCTTTCTTT
D: TRBD2; V: TRBV11-3; size: few; J: TRBJ2-1; CDR3: CASSLDGTRDEQFF; DNA: TGTGCCAGCAGCTTAGATGGGACTAGGGATGAGCAGTTCTTC
D: TRBD1; V: TRBV12-3/TRBV12-4; size: NA; J: TRBJ1-2; CDR3: CASSLGQRDGYTF; DNA: TGTGCCAGCAGTTTGGGACAGCGAGATGGCTACACCTTC
D: NA; V: TRBV7-9; size: NA; J: TRBJ1-2; CDR3: CASTPGDPGGEYGYTF; DNA: TGTGCCAGCACCCCGGGGGACCCCGGGGGAGAATATGGCTACACCTTC
D: TRBD1; V: TRBV9; size: NA; J: TRBJ1-1; CDR3: CPVTGGVPEAFF; DNA: TGTCCCGTGACAGGGGGGGTGCCTGAAGCTTTCTTT
D: NA; V: TRBV5-6; size: NA; J: TRBJ2-5; CDR3: CASSFYDKQETQYF; DNA: TGTGCCAGCAGCTTTTATGACAAACAAGAGACCCAGTACTTC
D: TRBD1; V: TRBV11-2; size: few; J: TRBJ1-2; CDR3: CASSSGQLYGYTF; DNA: TGTGCCAGCAGCTCGGGACAGCTCTATGGCTACACCTTC
D: NA; V: TRBV5-1; size: many; J: TRBJ2-2; CDR3: CASSLNPGPFGTNTGELFF; DNA: TGCGCCAGCAGCTTGAACCCTGGCCCGTTCGGGACGAACACCGGGGAGCTGTTTTTT